This record looks at one TCR beta chain sequence and its context. Antigen unknown. Other DNA sequences in this specimen translate into the identical CDR3. The germline V gene has CDR1 MGHRA and CDR2 YSYEKL. Trimming removed 1 base from V and 0 bases from J, with 6 bases in between. CDR3 length equals 14 residues. Stated treatment: over 15 received Ad26.COV2.S at low or high dose, single or two shots; 5 received placebo; per-sample allocation not given. On day 63 after the first injection, vaccine and placebo recipients gave samples. Sequencing used immunoSEQ multiplex PCR; TCRdb keeps in-frame clones, though not all of them. The data show about half a million clones, with 80% to 90% seen just once and 1.5% to 2% held by the top ten. The data derive from a study of Ad26.COV2.S vaccination and SARS-CoV-2 variants. About the research overall: Once, or twice with 56 days between doses, Ad26.COV2.S was given intramuscularly.

Study-wide findings and caveats: Responses of spike-specific T cells (both CD8+ and CD4+) reportedly showed substantial breadth after vaccination.

The sequencing used peripheral blood, collected in a trial of Ad26.COV2.S vaccine versus placebo. The TCR originated in a person aged 18-65 years who received the Ad26.COV2.S COVID-19 vaccine or a placebo. The chain uses TRBV4-1 and TRBJ1-1; D remains ambiguous. CDR3: CASSQVPMNTEAFF. The DNA for the CDR3 is TGCGCCAGCAGCCAAGTTCCAATGAACACTGAAGCTTTCTTT.